One T cell receptor beta chain is described in this entry. These data come from a study of blood T cells in healthy people across ages. A second PCR of about 7 to 12 cycles used a sample-barcoded 5' primer and a J-beta primer mix. Tagging of each cDNA molecule was performed by a template-switch adaptor with 12 random nucleotides. TCRdb reprocessed the 5' RACE reads via MiXCR and lists one record per CDR3 protein. The sample includes about 640,000 distinct CDR3 sequences, about 53% seen only once; the top ten take over 35%. Looked up from germline, CDR1 is ENHRY and CDR2 is SYGVKD. Trimming cost V 0 bases and J 2 bases, with 16 bases left between them. The CDR3 runs 17 residues.

The receptor's source is a man aged 55-75 years in good health. Specimen: blood. The V gene is TRBV10-3, the J gene TRBJ1-2; D unresolved. CDR3: CAISESGRESQNYGYTF. CDR3 DNA sequence: TGTGCCATCAGTGAGTCGGGGAGGGAGTCCCAAAACTATGGCTACACCTTC.